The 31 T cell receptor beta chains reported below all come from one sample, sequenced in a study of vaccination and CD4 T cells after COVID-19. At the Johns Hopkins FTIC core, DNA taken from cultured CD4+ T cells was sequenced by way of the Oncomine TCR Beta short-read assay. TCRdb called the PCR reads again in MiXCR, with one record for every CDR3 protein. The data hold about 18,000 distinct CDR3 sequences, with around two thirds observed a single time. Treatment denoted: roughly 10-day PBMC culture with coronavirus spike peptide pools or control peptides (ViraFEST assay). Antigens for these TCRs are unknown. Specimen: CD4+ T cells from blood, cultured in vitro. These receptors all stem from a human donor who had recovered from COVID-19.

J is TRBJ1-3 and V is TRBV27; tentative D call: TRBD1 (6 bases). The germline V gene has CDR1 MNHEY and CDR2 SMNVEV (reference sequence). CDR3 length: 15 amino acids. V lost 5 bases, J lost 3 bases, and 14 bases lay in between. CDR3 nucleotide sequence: TGTGCCAGCAGTGCTACAGGGTGGGGTGGAAACACCATATATTTT. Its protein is CASSATGWGGNTIYF.

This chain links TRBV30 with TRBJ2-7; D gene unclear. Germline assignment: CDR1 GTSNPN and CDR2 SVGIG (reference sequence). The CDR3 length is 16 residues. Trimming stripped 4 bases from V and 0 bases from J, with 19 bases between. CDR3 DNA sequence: TGTGCCTGGACCGTAAGGTCCTCAGGAATCTCCTACGAGCAGTACTTC. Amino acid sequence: CAWTVRSSGISYEQYF.

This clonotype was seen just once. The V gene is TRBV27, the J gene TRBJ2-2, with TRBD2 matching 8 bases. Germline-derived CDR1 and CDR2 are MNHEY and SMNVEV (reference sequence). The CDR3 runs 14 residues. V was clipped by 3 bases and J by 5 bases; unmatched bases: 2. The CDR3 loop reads CASSFRGGTGELFF. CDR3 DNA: TGTGCCAGCAGTTTCCGCGGGGGGACCGGGGAGCTGTTTTTT.

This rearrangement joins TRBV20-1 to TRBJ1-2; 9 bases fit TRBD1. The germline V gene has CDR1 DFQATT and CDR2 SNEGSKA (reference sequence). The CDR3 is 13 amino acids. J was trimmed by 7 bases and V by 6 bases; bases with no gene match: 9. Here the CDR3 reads CSALAQGAVGYTF. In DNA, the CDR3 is TGCAGTGCCCTAGCACAGGGGGCGGTTGGCTACACCTTC.

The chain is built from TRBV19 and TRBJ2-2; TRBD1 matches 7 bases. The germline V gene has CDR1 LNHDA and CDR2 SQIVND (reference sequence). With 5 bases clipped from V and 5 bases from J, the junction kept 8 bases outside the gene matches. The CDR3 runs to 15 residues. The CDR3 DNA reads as TGTGCCAGTAGTCGACAGGGCCCATCAACCGGGGAGCTGTTTTTT. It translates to CASSRQGPSTGELFF.

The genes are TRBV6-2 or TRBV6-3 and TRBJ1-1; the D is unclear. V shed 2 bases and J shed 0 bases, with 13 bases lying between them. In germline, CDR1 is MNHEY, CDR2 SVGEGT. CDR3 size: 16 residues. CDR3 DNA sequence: TGTGCCAGCAGTTACAACAGACAAGTCATGAACACTGAAGCTTTCTTT. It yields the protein CASSYNRQVMNTEAFF.

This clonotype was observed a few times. CDR3 residues: CASSSGGNSPLHF. In nucleotides, the CDR3 is TGTGCCAGCAGCTCGGGCGGGAATTCACCCCTCCACTTT. The chain combines TRBV5-5 with TRBJ1-6; no definite D call. This CDR3 is 13 amino acids long. Germline CDR1 reads SGHKS; CDR2 reads YYEKEE (reference sequence). The V end lost 3 bases, the J end lost 7 bases, and 8 bases lay between the germline ends.

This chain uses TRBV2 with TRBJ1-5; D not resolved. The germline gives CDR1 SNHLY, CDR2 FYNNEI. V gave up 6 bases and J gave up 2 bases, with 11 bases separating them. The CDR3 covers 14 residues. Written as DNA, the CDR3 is TGTGCCAGCAGAGACACTATTGGCAATCAGCCCCAGCATTTT. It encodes CASRDTIGNQPQHF.

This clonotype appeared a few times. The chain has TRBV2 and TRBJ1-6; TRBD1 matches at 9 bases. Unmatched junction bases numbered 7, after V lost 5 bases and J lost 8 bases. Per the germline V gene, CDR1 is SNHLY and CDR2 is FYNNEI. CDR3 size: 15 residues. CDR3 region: CASSNRDRVYSPLHF. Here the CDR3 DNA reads TGTGCCAGCAGTAACCGGGACAGGGTATATTCACCCCTCCACTTT.

The CDR3 loop reads CASSEFPSGRAKKTQYF. DNA for the CDR3: TGTGCCAGCAGTGAATTTCCTAGCGGGAGGGCCAAGAAGACCCAGTACTTC. V usage is TRBV6-1 and J usage is TRBJ2-5; 12 bases map to TRBD2. J lost 6 bases, V lost 2 bases, and 10 bases had no gene match. The CDR3 loop spans 17 amino acids. Germline loops: CDR1 MNHNS, CDR2 SASEGT.

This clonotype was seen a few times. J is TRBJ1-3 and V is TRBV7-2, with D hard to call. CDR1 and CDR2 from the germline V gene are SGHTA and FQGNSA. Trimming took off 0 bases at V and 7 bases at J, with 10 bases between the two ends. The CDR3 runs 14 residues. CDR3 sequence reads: CASSLAQSPNTIYF. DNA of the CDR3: TGTGCCAGCAGCTTAGCGCAAAGCCCCAACACCATATATTTT.

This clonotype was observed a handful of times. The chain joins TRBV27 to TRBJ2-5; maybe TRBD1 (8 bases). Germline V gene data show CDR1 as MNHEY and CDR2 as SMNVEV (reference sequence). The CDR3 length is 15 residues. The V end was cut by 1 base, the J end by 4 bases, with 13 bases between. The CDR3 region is CASSLWTGRGETQYF. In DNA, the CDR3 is TGTGCCAGCAGTTTATGGACAGGGAGGGGAGAGACCCAGTACTTC.

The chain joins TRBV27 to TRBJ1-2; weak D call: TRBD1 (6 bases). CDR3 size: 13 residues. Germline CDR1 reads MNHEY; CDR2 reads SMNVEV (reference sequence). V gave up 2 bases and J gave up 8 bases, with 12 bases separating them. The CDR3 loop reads CASSLPTGRGYTF. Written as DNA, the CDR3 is TGTGCCAGCAGTTTACCCACAGGGAGGGGCTACACCTTC.

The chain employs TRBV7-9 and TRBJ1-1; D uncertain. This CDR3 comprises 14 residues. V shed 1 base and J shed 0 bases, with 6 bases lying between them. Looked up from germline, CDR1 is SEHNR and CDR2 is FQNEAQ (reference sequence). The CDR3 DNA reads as TGTGCCAGCAGCTTAGTTCCGGTGAACACTGAAGCTTTCTTT. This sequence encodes CASSLVPVNTEAFF.

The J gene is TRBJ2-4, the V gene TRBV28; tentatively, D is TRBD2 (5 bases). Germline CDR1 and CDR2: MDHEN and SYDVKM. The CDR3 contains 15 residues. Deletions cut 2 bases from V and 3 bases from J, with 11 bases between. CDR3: CASSLAEAVKNIQYF. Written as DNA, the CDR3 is TGTGCCAGCAGTTTAGCGGAGGCGGTCAAAAACATTCAGTACTTC.

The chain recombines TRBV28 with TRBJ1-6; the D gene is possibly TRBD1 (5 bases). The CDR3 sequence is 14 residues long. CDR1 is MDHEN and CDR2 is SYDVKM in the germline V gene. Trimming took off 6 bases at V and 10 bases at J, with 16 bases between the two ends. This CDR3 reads CASRTQGRVSPLHF. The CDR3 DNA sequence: TGTGCCAGCAGGACGCAGGGCCGTGTCTCACCCCTCCACTTT. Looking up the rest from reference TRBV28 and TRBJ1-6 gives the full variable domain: DVKVTQSSRYLVKRTGEKVFLECVQDMDHENMFWYRQDPGLGLRLIYFSYDVKMKEKGDIPEGYSVSREKKERFSLILESASTNQTSMYLCASRTQGRVSPLHFGNGTRLTVT.

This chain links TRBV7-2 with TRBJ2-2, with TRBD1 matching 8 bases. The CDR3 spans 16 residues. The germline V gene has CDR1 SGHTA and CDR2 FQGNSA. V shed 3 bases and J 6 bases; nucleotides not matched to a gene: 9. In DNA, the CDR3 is TGTGCCAGCAGCTTCGGACAGGGTGGAGGGTCCGGGGAGCTGTTTTTT. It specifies CASSFGQGGGSGELFF.

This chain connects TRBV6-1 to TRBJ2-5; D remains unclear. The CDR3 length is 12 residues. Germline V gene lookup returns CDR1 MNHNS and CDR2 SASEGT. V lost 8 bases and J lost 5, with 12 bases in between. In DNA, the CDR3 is TGTGCCAGCTTGAACCCTGGGGAGACCCAGTACTTC. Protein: CASLNPGETQYF.

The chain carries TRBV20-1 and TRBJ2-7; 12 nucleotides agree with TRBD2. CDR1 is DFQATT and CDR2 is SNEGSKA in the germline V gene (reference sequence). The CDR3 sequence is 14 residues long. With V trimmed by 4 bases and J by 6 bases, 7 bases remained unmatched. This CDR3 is CSATRLAGVREQYF. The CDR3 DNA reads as TGCAGTGCTACTCGACTAGCGGGAGTTCGCGAGCAGTACTTC.

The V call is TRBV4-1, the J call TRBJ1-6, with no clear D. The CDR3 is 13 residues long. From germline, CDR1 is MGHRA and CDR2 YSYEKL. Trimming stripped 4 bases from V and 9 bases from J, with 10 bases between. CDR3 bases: TGCGCCAGCAGCCGAGGAGCGATTTCACCCCTCCACTTT. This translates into CASSRGAISPLHF.

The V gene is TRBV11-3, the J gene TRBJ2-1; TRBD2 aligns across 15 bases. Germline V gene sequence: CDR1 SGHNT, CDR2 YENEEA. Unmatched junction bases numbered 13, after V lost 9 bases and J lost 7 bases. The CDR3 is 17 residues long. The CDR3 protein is CASSLGLAGGPWNEQFF. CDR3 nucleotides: TGTGCCAGTTCCCTTGGACTAGCGGGAGGGCCTTGGAATGAGCAGTTCTTC. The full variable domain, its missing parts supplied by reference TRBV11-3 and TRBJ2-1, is EAGVVQSPRYKIIEKKQPVAFWCNPISGHNTLYWYLQNLGQGPELLIRYENEEAVDDSQLPKDRFSAERLKGVDSTLKIQPAELGDSAVYLCASSLGLAGGPWNEQFFGPGTRLTVL.

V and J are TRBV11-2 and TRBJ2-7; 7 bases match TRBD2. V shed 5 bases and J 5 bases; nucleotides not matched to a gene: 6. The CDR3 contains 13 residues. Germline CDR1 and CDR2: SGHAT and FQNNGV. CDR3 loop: CASSESGTNEQYF. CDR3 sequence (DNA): TGTGCCAGCAGCGAGAGCGGGACTAACGAGCAGTACTTC.

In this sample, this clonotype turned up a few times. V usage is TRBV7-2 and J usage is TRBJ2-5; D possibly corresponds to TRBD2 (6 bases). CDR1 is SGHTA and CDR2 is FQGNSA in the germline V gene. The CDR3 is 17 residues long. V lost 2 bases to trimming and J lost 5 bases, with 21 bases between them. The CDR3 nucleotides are TGTGCCAGCAGCTTAAAGTTCGGAGGGCCAATGGGGGAGACCCAGTACTTC. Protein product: CASSLKFGGPMGETQYF.

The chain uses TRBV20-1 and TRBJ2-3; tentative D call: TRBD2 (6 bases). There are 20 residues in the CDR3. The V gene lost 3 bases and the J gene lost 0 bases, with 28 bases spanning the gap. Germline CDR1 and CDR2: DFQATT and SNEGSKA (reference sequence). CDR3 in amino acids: CSASNPGTRIGKTSTDTQYF. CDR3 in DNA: TGCAGTGCTAGCAATCCCGGGACTCGTATTGGAAAGACTAGCACAGATACGCAGTATTTT.

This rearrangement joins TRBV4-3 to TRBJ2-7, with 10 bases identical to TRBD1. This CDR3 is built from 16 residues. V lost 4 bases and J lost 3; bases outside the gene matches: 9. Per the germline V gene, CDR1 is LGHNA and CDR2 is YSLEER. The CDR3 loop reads CASSLLAGTGDYEQYF. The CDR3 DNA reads TGCGCCAGCAGCCTATTAGCCGGGACAGGGGACTACGAGCAGTACTTC.

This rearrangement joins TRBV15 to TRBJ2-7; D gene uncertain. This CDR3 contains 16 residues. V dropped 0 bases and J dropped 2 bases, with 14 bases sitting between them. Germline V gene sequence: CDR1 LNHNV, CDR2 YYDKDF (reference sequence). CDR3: CATSRDIAGPTYEQYF. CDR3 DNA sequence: TGTGCCACCAGCAGAGATATTGCAGGCCCCACCTACGAGCAGTACTTC. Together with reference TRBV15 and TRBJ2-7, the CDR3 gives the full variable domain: DAMVIQNPRYQVTQFGKPVTLSCSQTLNHNVMYWYQQKSSQAPKLLFHYYDKDFNNEADTPDNFQSRRPNTSFCFLDIRSPGLGDTAMYLCATSRDIAGPTYEQYFGPGTRLTVT.

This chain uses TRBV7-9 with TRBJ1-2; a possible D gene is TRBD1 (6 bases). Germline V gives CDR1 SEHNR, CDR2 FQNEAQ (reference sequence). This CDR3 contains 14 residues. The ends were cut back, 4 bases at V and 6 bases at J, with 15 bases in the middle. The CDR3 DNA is TGTGCCAGCAGCTATAATACAGGGATCAATGGCTACACCTTC. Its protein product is CASSYNTGINGYTF.

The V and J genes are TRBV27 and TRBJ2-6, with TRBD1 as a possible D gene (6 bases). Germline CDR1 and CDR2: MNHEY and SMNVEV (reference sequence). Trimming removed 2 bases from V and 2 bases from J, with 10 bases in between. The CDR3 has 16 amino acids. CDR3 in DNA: TGTGCCAGCAGTTTAGCCCCAGGGGCTGGGGCCAACGTCCTGACTTTC. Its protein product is CASSLAPGAGANVLTF.

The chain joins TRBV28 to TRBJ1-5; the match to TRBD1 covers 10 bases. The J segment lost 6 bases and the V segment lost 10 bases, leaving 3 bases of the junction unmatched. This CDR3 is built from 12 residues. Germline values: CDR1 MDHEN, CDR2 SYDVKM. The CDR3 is CATRQGAQPQHF. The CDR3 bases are TGTGCCACCCGACAGGGGGCTCAGCCCCAGCATTTT. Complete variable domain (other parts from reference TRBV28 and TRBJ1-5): DVKVTQSSRYLVKRTGEKVFLECVQDMDHENMFWYRQDPGLGLRLIYFSYDVKMKEKGDIPEGYSVSREKKERFSLILESASTNQTSMYLCATRQGAQPQHFGDGTRLSIL.

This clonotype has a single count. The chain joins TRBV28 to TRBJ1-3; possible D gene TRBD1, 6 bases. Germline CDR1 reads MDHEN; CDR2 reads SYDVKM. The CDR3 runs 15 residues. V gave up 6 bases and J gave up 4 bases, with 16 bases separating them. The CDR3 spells CASSSTGSGGNTIYF. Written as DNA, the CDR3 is TGTGCCAGCAGCTCCACAGGGAGTGGAGGAAACACCATATATTTT.

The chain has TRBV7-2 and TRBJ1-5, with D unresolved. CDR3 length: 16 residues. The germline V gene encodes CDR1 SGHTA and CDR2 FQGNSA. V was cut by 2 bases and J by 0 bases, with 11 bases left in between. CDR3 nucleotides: TGTGCCAGCAGCTTACTTGCAGAATATAGCAATCAGCCCCAGCATTTT. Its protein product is CASSLLAEYSNQPQHF.